This T cell receptor beta chain was sequenced for a study of blood T cell repertoires in COVID-19. Across the whole study: Spain, Italy and the United States supplied samples that represented acute and convalescent COVID-19. The analysed material was cDNA or gDNA that came from T cells, B-cell-depleted T cells, or PBMCs.

The germline CDR1 and CDR2 sequences are SGHVS and FNYEAQ. V lost 1 base, J lost 12 bases, and 15 bases lay in between. This CDR3 region has 13 residues. Per the original methods: The authors estimated nucleated cell counts from reference gene primer amplification. Produced via immunoSEQ multiplex PCR; TCRdb's table is partial and in-frame only. V, J and clone size derive from that table, while D and trimming were established from the DNA sequence. The sample gives roughly 30,000 clones, roughly nine tenths of which show up once; 3.7% is in the top ten. This chain connects TRBV7-6 to TRBJ1-1; a possible D gene is TRBD1 (5 bases). The sample taken for sequencing was peripheral blood. This clonotype was obtained from a man in his 60s with acute or convalescent COVID-19. In DNA form, the CDR3 reads TGTGCCAGCAGCTTAGATCCCAGCTCAGGGACTTTCTTT. Protein: CASSLDPSSGTFF.